A single sample is the source of the 5 T cell receptor beta chains below, sequenced in a study of blood T cell repertoires in COVID-19. The method was immunoSEQ multiplex PCR; TCRdb's version includes in-frame clones alone and lacks a portion of them. The sample includes about 280,000 clones, approximately 86% seen only once; the top ten take 2.1%. Sequences were obtained from peripheral blood. The receptor set was obtained from a young woman who had recovered from COVID-19.

The CDR3 nucleotides read TGTGCCAGTAGTCCCGGGATCGCCAATGAGCAGTTCTTC. It yields the protein CASSPGIANEQFF. The chain links TRBV19 to TRBJ2-1, with D possibly matching TRBD2 (5 bases). The CDR3 spans 13 residues. Trimming shortened V by 5 bases and J by 6 bases, and 11 bases separated the two germline ends. CDR1 LNHDA and CDR2 SQIVND come from the germline V gene (reference sequence). Using reference TRBV19 and TRBJ2-1 for the parts outside the CDR3, the full variable domain is DGGITQSPKYLFRKEGQNVTLSCEQNLNHDAMYWYRQDPGQGLRLIYYSQIVNDFQKGDIAEGYSVSREKKESFPLTVTSAQKNPTAFYLCASSPGIANEQFFGPGTRLTVL.

This sequence joins TRBV6-5 and TRBJ1-6; TRBD1 might be the D (5 bases). Germline lookup yields CDR1 MNHEY and CDR2 SVGAGI. The CDR3 contains 15 residues. Trimming took off 0 bases at V and 5 bases at J, with 8 bases between the two ends. Written as DNA, the CDR3 is TGTGCCAGCAGTTACTCGGGGGGGAATAATTCACCCCTCCACTTT. Its translation is CASSYSGGNNSPLHF.

The gene calls are TRBV5-6 and TRBJ1-6, with D maybe TRBD1 (5 bases). The V end was cut by 6 bases, the J end by 9 bases, with 19 bases between. This CDR3 contains 15 residues. Germline V CDR1 and CDR2: SGHDT, YYEEEE. The CDR3 is CASTHTGQHRSPLHF. The CDR3 DNA is TGTGCCAGCACCCATACAGGACAACACCGTTCACCCCTCCACTTT.

The chain employs TRBV7-2 and TRBJ1-2; possibly TRBD1 for D (5 bases). V was pared by 1 base and J by 5 bases, with 14 bases between. From germline, CDR1 is SGHTA and CDR2 FQGNSA. CDR3 length: 15 residues. The CDR3 DNA is TGTGCCAGCAGCTTAGGGCAGGACAAGGTATATGGCTACACCTTC. Its translation is CASSLGQDKVYGYTF.

The chain employs TRBV18 and TRBJ2-2; tentative D call: TRBD1 (6 bases). The CDR3 is made up of 13 amino acids. The germline gives CDR1 KGHSH, CDR2 LQKENI. V lost 1 base and J 7 bases, leaving 7 bases between the germline ends. CDR3 bases: TGTGCCAGCTCACCACAACAGGGCGGGGAGCTGTTTTTT. It translates to CASSPQQGGELFF.